This entry is about one T cell receptor (beta chain). This sample stems from a study of T cells after somatic rescue of genetic block. Assay: immunoSEQ multiplex PCR; the TCRdb copy retains only in-frame clones and omits some. Counted here are roughly 120,000 clones, 85% to 95% occurring once; the ten biggest clones make up more than 1.4%. The CDR3 spans 15 residues. Trimming removed 4 bases from V and 2 bases from J; junction bases left unmatched: 3. Germline V lookup: CDR1 SGHTA, CDR2 FQGTGA. What was sequenced was peripheral blood mononuclear cells (PBMCs). V usage is TRBV7-3 and J usage is TRBJ2-3; 10 nucleotides match TRBD2. The receptor was isolated from a woman in her late teens or twenties. The chain's CDR3 is CASSSGLAATDTQYF. Here the CDR3 DNA reads TGTGCCAGCAGCTCAGGACTAGCGGCCACAGATACGCAGTATTTT.